One TCR beta chain is described in this entry. This record comes from a study of shared clonotypes between healthy human individuals. The germline V gene has CDR1 SGHVS and CDR2 FQNEAQ. V was cut by 5 bases and J by 7 bases, with 15 bases left in between. The CDR3 contains 14 residues. Study donors comprised healthy, HIV-negative adults devoid of recent acute infection or vaccination. A CD45RA-negative memory subset and a CD45RA+ naive subset were separated from the CD4+ cells. Assay used: immunoSEQ multiplex PCR; TCRdb lists only in-frame clones, some missing. The sample records about 1.4 million clones, around 95% being singletons.

The sequence was obtained from a man aged 25-40 years in good health. This sequence joins TRBV7-8 and TRBJ2-1; tentatively, D is TRBD1 (6 bases). Sequencing was carried out using naive CD4+ T cells sorted from blood. Subset meaning: CD45RA+ positively selected. The CDR3: CASSIDRLLNEQFF. The CDR3 DNA follows: TGTGCCAGCAGCATCGACAGGCTGCTTAATGAGCAGTTCTTC.